The 2 T cell receptor beta chains given below trace back to one sample, sequenced in a study of identical twins. From the 5' RACE reads, TCRdb called clonotypes with MiXCR, one entry per CDR3 protein. The data contain 150,000 or so distinct CDR3 sequences, 3.5% of them singletons. The sequencing input was memory T cells sorted from blood. Receptor source: a man between 18 and 29 years old in good health.

This clonotype was counted ten times or more. The chain combines TRBV9 with TRBJ2-7; D not resolved. This CDR3 is 15 amino acids long. The germline CDR1 and CDR2 sequences are SGDLS and YYNGEE. The V end lost 3 bases, the J end lost 0 bases, and 13 bases lay between the germline ends. Written as DNA, the CDR3 is TGTGCCAGCAGCGCCCACCCGACGGACTCCTACGAGCAGTACTTC. Protein product: CASSAHPTDSYEQYF.

This clonotype was seen at least ten times. The J gene is TRBJ2-1, the V gene TRBV6-1; 7 positions match TRBD1. CDR3 length equals 14 residues. The V gene's germline CDR1 is MNHNS and CDR2 SASEGT. The V segment lost 7 bases and the J segment 7 bases; nucleotides outside the gene matches: 10. The CDR3 here is CASMRLGGLNEQFF. The DNA for the CDR3 is TGTGCCAGCATGCGGCTAGGGGGCTTAAATGAGCAGTTCTTC.